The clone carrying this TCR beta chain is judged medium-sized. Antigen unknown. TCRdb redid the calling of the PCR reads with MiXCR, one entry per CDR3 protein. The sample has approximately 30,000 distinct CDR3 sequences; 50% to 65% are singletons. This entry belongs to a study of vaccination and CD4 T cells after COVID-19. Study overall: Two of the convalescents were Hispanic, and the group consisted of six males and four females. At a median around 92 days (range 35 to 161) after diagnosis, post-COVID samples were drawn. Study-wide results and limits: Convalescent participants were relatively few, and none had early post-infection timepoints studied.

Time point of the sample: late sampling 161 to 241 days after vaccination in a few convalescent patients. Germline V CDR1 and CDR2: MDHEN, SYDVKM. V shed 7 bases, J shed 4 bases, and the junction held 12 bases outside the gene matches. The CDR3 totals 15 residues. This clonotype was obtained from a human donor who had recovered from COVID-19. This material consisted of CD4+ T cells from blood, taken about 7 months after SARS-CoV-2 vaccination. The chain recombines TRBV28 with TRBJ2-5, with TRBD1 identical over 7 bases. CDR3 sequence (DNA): TGTGCCAGCACTACCCCTGAAGGGACAGCAGAGACCCAGTACTTC. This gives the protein CASTTPEGTAETQYF.